This entry is about one T cell receptor beta chain. The sample belongs to a study of blood T cell repertoires in COVID-19. Study-level background: Sites across the United States, Italy and Spain contributed samples from acute and convalescent COVID-19. Sources were T cells, B-cell-depleted T cells, or PBMCs; the material itself was cDNA or gDNA.

The germline V gene encodes CDR1 KGHSH and CDR2 LQKENI. Trimming cost V 3 bases and J 0 bases; bases outside gene matches: 12. The CDR3 consists of 18 residues. In the source study's methods: It was from reference gene primer amplification that nucleated cell counts were estimated. The assay was immunoSEQ multiplex PCR, and TCRdb's table has in-frame clones only and misses some. V and J calls and clone size are as listed in that table; D and trimming were resolved from the DNA. The sample includes roughly 200,000 clones, around 80% of them seen just once. The clonotype originates from a woman older than 75 with active or convalescent COVID-19. The specimen sequenced was peripheral blood. The rearrangement links TRBV18 to TRBJ1-2; 8 bases are a match to TRBD1. The CDR3 region has the DNA TGTGCCAGCTCACCGAACCTCCAGGGGGCGGACACTAACTATGGCTACACCTTC. This gives the protein CASSPNLQGADTNYGYTF.